Listed here are 12 T cell receptor beta chains from one sample, sequenced in a study of blood T cell repertoires in COVID-19. Sequenced by immunoSEQ multiplex PCR; TCRdb stores in-frame clones only, minus some. The table includes more than 25,000 clones, roughly four fifths detected once. Sequencing input: peripheral blood. These TCRs come from a man aged 70-80 years with active COVID-19.

This rearrangement joins TRBV7-6 to TRBJ2-5, with TRBD1 identical over 9 bases. Germline loops: CDR1 SGHVS, CDR2 FNYEAQ. V lost 3 bases to trimming and J lost 4 bases; unmatched junction nucleotides: 3. The CDR3 is made up of 14 amino acids. The CDR3 spells CASSLTGQGETQYF. DNA of the CDR3: TGTGCCAGCAGCTTGACGGGACAGGGAGAGACCCAGTACTTC.

This clone was observed a handful of times. The rearrangement joins TRBV5-6 to TRBJ1-5; 9 nucleotides align to TRBD1. CDR3 size: 16 residues. Trimming cost V 4 bases and J 5 bases; bases outside gene matches: 10. Germline V gene data show CDR1 as SGHDT and CDR2 as YYEEEE. CDR3 nucleotide sequence: TGTGCCAGCAGCCTACTGGACAGGGGTATTGATCAGCCCCAGCATTTT. This translates into CASSLLDRGIDQPQHF. The full variable domain, completed using reference TRBV5-6 and TRBJ1-5, is DAGVTQSPTHLIKTRGQQVTLRCSPKSGHDTVSWYQQALGQGPQFIFQYYEEEERQRGNFPDRFSGHQFPNYSSELNVNALLLGDSALYLCASSLLDRGIDQPQHFGDGTRLSIL.

The chain is built from TRBV7-6 and TRBJ1-2; 8 bases are shared with TRBD1. Looked up from germline, CDR1 is SGHVS and CDR2 is FNYEAQ. With V trimmed by 5 bases and J by 4 bases, 6 bases remained unmatched. This CDR3 spans 14 amino acids. This chain's CDR3 is CASSIGQGGYGYTF. The CDR3 DNA is TGTGCCAGCAGCATAGGACAGGGCGGCTATGGCTACACCTTC. The complete variable domain, with remaining parts taken from reference TRBV7-6 and TRBJ1-2, reads GAGVSQSPRYKVTKRGQDVALRCDPISGHVSLYWYRQALGQGPEFLTYFNYEAQQDKSGLPNDRFSAERPEGSISTLTIQRTEQRDSAMYRCASSIGQGGYGYTFGSGTRLTVV.

In this sample, this clone turned up once. The J gene is TRBJ2-1, the V gene TRBV28; possible D gene TRBD1, 6 bases. This CDR3 spans 16 amino acids. Germline lookup yields CDR1 MDHEN and CDR2 SYDVKM. V shed 3 bases and J shed 2 bases, with 14 bases lying between them. In DNA, the CDR3 is TGTGCCAGCAGTTTTGGGGACACGCGGCCCTACAATGAGCAGTTCTTC. Its protein product is CASSFGDTRPYNEQFF.

This clone was found a few times. The J gene is TRBJ2-7, the V gene TRBV7-2; 8 positions match TRBD1. The CDR3 has 12 residues. Trimming cost V 8 bases and J 6 bases; bases outside gene matches: 6. Germline V lookup: CDR1 SGHTA, CDR2 FQGNSA. In DNA form, the CDR3 reads TGTGCCAGCGGAGACAGGGGCGGCGAGCAGTACTTC. Protein sequence: CASGDRGGEQYF.

This sequence joins TRBV3-1 (or the pseudogene TRBV3-2) and TRBJ1-2, with a possible D match to TRBD1 (6 bases). CDR3 length equals 15 residues. V lost 6 bases and J 7 bases, leaving 21 bases between the germline ends. Germline-derived CDR1 and CDR2 are LGHDT and YNNKEL (reference sequence). CDR3 in amino acids: CASSPAHRGAGGYTF. The CDR3 DNA reads TGTGCCAGCAGTCCCGCACATCGGGGGGCGGGTGGCTACACCTTC.

The genes are TRBV30 and TRBJ2-7, with 12 bases lining up with TRBD2. Germline V gene data show CDR1 as GTSNPN and CDR2 as SVGIG (reference sequence). This CDR3 region has 16 residues. Trimming at V came to 6 bases and at J to 5 bases, leaving 14 bases not matched to a gene. CDR3 sequence reads: CACSRTNLAGGHEQYF. The CDR3, as DNA: TGTGCCTGCTCCCGAACGAATCTAGCGGGGGGGCACGAGCAGTACTTC.

V usage is TRBV7-9 and J usage is TRBJ1-2; no clear D. The CDR3 consists of 11 residues. V was pared by 5 bases and J by 8 bases, with 9 bases between. The germline V gene encodes CDR1 SEHNR and CDR2 FQNEAQ (reference sequence). This chain's CDR3 is CASSPAGGYTF. The CDR3 nucleotides read TGTGCCAGCAGCCCAGCCGGGGGCTACACCTTC.

The V and J genes are TRBV20-1 and TRBJ2-3; 7 bases are shared with TRBD1. The trim removed 3 bases at V and 6 bases at J, leaving 3 bases unmatched. This CDR3 region has 12 residues. Germline V gene lookup returns CDR1 DFQATT and CDR2 SNEGSKA (reference sequence). The CDR3 DNA sequence: TGCAGTGCTAGTGACAGGGTGGATACGCAGTATTTT. This codes for CSASDRVDTQYF.

The chain recombines TRBV30 with TRBJ1-5; no reliable D call. CDR3 size: 15 residues. V dropped 1 base and J dropped 5 bases, with 15 bases sitting between them. Germline values: CDR1 GTSNPN, CDR2 SVGIG (reference sequence). The CDR3 region has the DNA TGTGCCTGGAGTGCCGGTCCCGGGAGCGATCAGCCCCAGCATTTT. Translation: CAWSAGPGSDQPQHF.

The chain carries TRBV2 and TRBJ2-7, with TRBD2 identical over 11 bases. Germline CDR1 and CDR2: SNHLY and FYNNEI. Losses at the gene ends were 6 bases for V and 4 bases for J; bases not matched to a gene: 5. This CDR3 is built from 14 residues. CDR3 nucleotides: TGTGCCAGCAGCATAACTAGCGGGAGTTACGAGCAGTACTTC. It translates to CASSITSGSYEQYF.

This clone was counted once. This chain links TRBV19 with TRBJ2-1, with 10 bases identical to TRBD1. Germline-derived CDR1 and CDR2 are LNHDA and SQIVND (reference sequence). After removal of 0 bases from V and 6 bases from J, the junction contained 11 bases not matched to a gene. The CDR3 contains 18 residues. The CDR3 bases are TGTGCCAGTAGTATAGATAACCGGGACAGGGGTATCGGCAATGAGCAGTTCTTC. Protein sequence: CASSIDNRDRGIGNEQFF.